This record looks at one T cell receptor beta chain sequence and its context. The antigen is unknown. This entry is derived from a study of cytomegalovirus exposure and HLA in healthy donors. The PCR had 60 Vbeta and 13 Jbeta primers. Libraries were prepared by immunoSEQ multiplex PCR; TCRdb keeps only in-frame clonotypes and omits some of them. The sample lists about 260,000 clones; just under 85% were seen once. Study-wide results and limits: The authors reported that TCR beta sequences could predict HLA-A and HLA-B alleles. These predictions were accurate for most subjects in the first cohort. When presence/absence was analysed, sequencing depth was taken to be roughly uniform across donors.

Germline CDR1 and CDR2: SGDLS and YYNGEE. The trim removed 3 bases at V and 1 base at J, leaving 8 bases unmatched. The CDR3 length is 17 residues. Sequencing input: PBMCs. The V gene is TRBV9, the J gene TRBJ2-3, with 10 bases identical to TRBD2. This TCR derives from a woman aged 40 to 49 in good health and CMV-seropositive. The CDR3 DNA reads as TGTGCCAGCAGCGGAAGACAGCGGGAGGGGCGCACAGATACGCAGTATTTT. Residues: CASSGRQREGRTDTQYF.